What follows is one T cell receptor beta chain and its context. Through a sample-barcoded 5' primer and a J-beta primer mix, a second PCR was run for roughly 6 to 12 cycles. TCRdb reprocessed the 5' RACE reads with MiXCR, giving one entry per CDR3 protein. The table lists more than 900,000 distinct CDR3 sequences, approximately 32% of them singletons. The data derive from a study of blood T cells in healthy people across ages. This CDR3 is 13 amino acids long. The ends were cut back, 2 bases at V and 7 bases at J, with 9 bases in the middle. CDR1 is SEHNR, CDR2 FQNEAQ, per germline (reference sequence). The data were also submitted as part of a second study, on T cells of mothers and their children.

Sequenced sample: blood. This TCR was sampled from a woman aged 40 to 55 in good health. The chain links TRBV7-9 to TRBJ1-5, with D hard to call. The CDR3 nucleotides read TGTGCCAGCAGCTTAACGGCCCAGCAGCCCCAGCATTTT. Translation gives CASSLTAQQPQHF.